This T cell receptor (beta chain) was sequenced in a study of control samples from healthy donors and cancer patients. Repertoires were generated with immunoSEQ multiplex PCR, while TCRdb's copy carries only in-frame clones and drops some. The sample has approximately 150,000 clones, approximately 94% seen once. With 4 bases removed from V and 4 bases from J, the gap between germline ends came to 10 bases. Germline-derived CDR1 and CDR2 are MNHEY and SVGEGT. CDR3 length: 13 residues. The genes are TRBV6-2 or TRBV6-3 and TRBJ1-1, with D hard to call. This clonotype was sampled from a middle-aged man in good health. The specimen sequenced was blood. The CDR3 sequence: CASSWQDGTEAFF. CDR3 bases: TGTGCCAGCAGTTGGCAGGATGGCACTGAAGCTTTCTTT.